This TCR beta chain was sequenced in a study of cytotoxic CD8 clonotypes in ibrutinib-treated CLL. Study in general: Among responders, some 25 were partial and 2 complete; after median approximately 62 months, around 14 stayed remitted and 12 progressed. Collecting the response samples happened after a median 12 months of treatment, with a range of 6 to 36. Study findings and constraints: A difference in sampling times existed between sustained-remission and progressing patients.

Worth noting for this clone: The antigen is undetermined.

Cryopreserved PBMCs supplied roughly 2.1 micrograms of genomic DNA for TCR beta libraries. Only in-frame clones appear in the TCRdb table, and some are missing; sequencing was by immunoSEQ multiplex PCR. The table has 250,000 to 350,000 clones, 76% seen once. This CDR3 region has 16 residues. Germline CDR1 is MNHEY and CDR2 is SMNVEV (reference sequence). V was pared by 4 bases and J by 4 bases, with 17 bases between. Sequenced here: PBMCs, sampled at disease progression, from a patient treated with ibrutinib. The V call is TRBV27, the J call TRBJ2-1; D is perhaps TRBD1 (6 bases). This clonotype was sampled from a human donor with chronic lymphocytic leukemia. CDR3 protein: CASSSDRSPSYNEQFF. CDR3 coding DNA: TGTGCCAGCAGTTCTGACAGGTCTCCCTCTTACAATGAGCAGTTCTTC.